A selection of T cell receptor beta chains follows, all from one sample in a study of blood T cell repertoires in COVID-19. Profiled with immunoSEQ multiplex PCR; TCRdb holds only in-frame clones, not every one. The sample lists under 95,000 clones; roughly 90% were seen once. Specimen: peripheral blood. The receptors derive from a man older than 75 in a cohort sampled during active COVID-19. The CDR3 runs from the conserved cysteine through the conserved F or W. A D gene is named only where the DNA matches it firmly. Part of the rows lack a size; the others show once, few, many or a class for expanded clones.

16 | . | TRBJ2-2 | TRBD2 | TRBV5-4 | TGTGCCAGCAGCTCCCTTTCGGGGGGTCTCACCGGGGAGCTGTTTTTT | CASSSLSGGLTGELFF
16 | . | TRBJ1-5 | . | TRBV7-2 | TGTGCCAGCAGCTTAGCGACCGGAGGGGGCAATCAGCCCCAGCATTTT | CASSLATGGGNQPQHF
15 | . | TRBJ1-4 | . | TRBV6-5 | TGTGCCAGCAGTTACCCAGGGGTAACTAATGAAAAACTGTTTTTT | CASSYPGVTNEKLFF
17 | . | TRBJ2-5 | . | TRBV5-1 | TGCGCCAGCAGCTTGGGTAAGACACAAGGTTACCAAGAGACCCAGTACTTC | CASSLGKTQGYQETQYF
15 | . | TRBJ2-2 | . | TRBV5-4 | TGTGCCAGCAGCTTGTCAGGGCTCGACACCGGGGAGCTGTTTTTT | CASSLSGLDTGELFF
16 | . | TRBJ2-6 | . | TRBV2 | TGTGCCAGCAGGACAGCCGCCAGCTCTGGGGCCAACGTCCTGACTTTC | CASRTAASSGANVLTF
15 | . | TRBJ2-1 | TRBD2 | TRBV5-4 | TGTGCCAGCAGCTCTAGCGGGGGGTCATACAATGAGCAGTTCTTC | CASSSSGGSYNEQFF
15 | once | TRBJ2-2 | . | TRBV4-3 | TGCGCCAGCAGCCCCCAGGGAGGGAACACCGGGGAGCTGTTTTTT | CASSPQGGNTGELFF
17 | few | TRBJ2-6 | TRBD1 | TRBV15 | TGTGCCACCAGCCGGACAGGGAGCAGGCCTGGGGCCAACGTCCTGACTTTC | CATSRTGSRPGANVLTF
19 | . | TRBJ2-2 | TRBD2 | TRBV7-8 | TGTGCCAGCAGCTTAACGGGGGGGGCAAAACGGCGGCCCCCCGGGGAGCTGTTTTTT | CASSLTGGAKRRPPGELFF
13 | . | TRBJ1-5 | TRBD1 | TRBV6-5 | TGTGCCAGCAGTACAGGGGGCAATCAGCCCCAGCATTTT | CASSTGGNQPQHF
15 | . | TRBJ1-2 | TRBD1 | TRBV7-9 | TGTGCCAGCAGCTCCGGACAGGGCACTAACTATGGCTACACCTTC | CASSSGQGTNYGYTF
16 | . | TRBJ1-3 | TRBD1 | TRBV28 | TGTGCCAGCAGTAGCCCGGGACAGGGATCGGGAAACACCATATATTTT | CASSSPGQGSGNTIYF
14 | . | TRBJ2-5 | TRBD1 | TRBV5-4 | TGTGCCAGCAGCTCCACAGGGGTGGGAGAGACCCAGTACTTC | CASSSTGVGETQYF
12 | . | TRBJ1-2 | . | TRBV10-3 | TGTGCCACCTCGAAGGGGGACTATGGCTACACCTTC | CATSKGDYGYTF
13 | . | TRBJ1-4 | . | TRBV12-3/TRBV12-4 | TGTGCCAGCAGTTTAGTACAGGTTGAAAAACTGTTTTTT | CASSLVQVEKLFF
15 | once | TRBJ2-1 | TRBD1 | TRBV2 | TGTGCCAGCAGGGCCTCGACAGGGTTTCGGAATGAGCAGTTCTTC | CASRASTGFRNEQFF
18 | . | TRBJ2-7 | . | TRBV14 | TGTGCCAGCAGCCAAGGGGTTGCGGTAGACGGAACCCCCTACGAGCAGTACTTC | CASSQGVAVDGTPYEQYF
14 | once | TRBJ1-2 | TRBD1 | TRBV28 | TGTGCCAGCAGTTTATCAGACGGACAGGGTGGCTACACCTTC | CASSLSDGQGGYTF
16 | . | TRBJ2-1 | TRBD2 | TRBV5-1 | TGCGCCAGCAGCCGCCAGACTAGCGGGGCCGTAGATGAGCAGTTCTTC | CASSRQTSGAVDEQFF
15 | . | TRBJ1-1 | TRBD1 | TRBV6-5 | TGTGCCAGCAGTTACTATGACAGGGGGGGCACTGAAGCTTTCTTT | CASSYYDRGGTEAFF
13 | . | TRBJ2-7 | TRBD1 | TRBV2 | TGTGCCAGCACCCTGACAGGGACCTACGAGCAGTACTTC | CASTLTGTYEQYF